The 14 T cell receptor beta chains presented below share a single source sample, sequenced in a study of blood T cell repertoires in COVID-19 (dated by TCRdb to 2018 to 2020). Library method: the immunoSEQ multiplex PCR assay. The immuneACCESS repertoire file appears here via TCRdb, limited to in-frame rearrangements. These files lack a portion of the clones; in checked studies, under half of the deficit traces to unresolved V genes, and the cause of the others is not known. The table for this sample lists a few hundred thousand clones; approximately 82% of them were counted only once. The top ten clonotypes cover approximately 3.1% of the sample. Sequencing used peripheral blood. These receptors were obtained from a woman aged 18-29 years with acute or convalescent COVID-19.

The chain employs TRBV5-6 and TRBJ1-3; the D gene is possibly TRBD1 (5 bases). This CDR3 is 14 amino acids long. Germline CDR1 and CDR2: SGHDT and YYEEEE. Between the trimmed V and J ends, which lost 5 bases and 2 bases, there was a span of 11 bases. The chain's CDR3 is CASSLGGAGNTIYF. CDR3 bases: TGTGCCAGCAGTCTGGGAGGGGCTGGAAACACCATATATTTT.

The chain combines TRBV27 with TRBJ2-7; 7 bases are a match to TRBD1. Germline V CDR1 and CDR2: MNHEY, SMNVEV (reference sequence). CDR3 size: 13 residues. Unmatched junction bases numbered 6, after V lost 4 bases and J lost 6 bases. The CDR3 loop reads CASSSAGGSEQYF. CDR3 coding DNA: TGTGCCAGCAGTTCTGCAGGGGGAAGCGAGCAGTACTTC.

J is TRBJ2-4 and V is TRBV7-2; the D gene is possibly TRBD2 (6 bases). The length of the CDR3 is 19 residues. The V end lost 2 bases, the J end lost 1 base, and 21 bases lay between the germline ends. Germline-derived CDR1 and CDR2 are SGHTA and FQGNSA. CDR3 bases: TGTGCCAGCAGCTTAACACGGGGGATTGAGAGGAGGGCCAAAAACATTCAGTACTTC. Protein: CASSLTRGIERRAKNIQYF.

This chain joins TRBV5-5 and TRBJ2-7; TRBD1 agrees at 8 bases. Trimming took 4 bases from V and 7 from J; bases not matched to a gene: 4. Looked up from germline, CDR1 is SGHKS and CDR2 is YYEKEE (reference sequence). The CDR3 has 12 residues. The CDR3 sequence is CASSRTGGEQYF. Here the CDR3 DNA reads TGTGCCAGCAGCCGAACAGGGGGGGAGCAGTACTTC. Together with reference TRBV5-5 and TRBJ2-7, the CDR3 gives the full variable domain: DAGVTQSPTHLIKTRGQQVTLRCSPISGHKSVSWYQQVLGQGPQFIFQYYEKEERGRGNFPDRFSARQFPNYSSELNVNALLLGDSALYLCASSRTGGEQYFGPGTRLTVT.

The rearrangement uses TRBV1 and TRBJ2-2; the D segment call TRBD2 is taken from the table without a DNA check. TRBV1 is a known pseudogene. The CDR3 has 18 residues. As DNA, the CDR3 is TGCACCAGCAGCCACACCTCTCTTCTCAGAGCGGGGACCGGGGAGCTGTTTTTT. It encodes CTSSHTSLLRAGTGELFF.

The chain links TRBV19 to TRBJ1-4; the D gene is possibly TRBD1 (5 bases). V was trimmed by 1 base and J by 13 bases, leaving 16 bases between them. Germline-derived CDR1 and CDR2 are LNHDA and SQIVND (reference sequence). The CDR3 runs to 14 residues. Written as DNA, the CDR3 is TGTGCCAGTAGTATAGGGCAGGGTAGATCGGGACTGTTTTTT. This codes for CASSIGQGRSGLFF.

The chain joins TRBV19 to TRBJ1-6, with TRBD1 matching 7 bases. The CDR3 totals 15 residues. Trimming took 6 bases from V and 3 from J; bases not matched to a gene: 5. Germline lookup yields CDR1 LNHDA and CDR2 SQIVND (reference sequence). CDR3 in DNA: TGTGCCAGTAGGAAGACAGGGATCTATAATTCACCCCTCCACTTT. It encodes CASRKTGIYNSPLHF.

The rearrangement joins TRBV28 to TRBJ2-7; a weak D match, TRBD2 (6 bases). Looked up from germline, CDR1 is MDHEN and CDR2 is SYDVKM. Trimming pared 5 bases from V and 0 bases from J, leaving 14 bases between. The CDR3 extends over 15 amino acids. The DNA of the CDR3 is TGTGCCAGCAGTCCCCCTAGCGCTAGCTCCTACGAGCAGTACTTC. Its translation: CASSPPSASSYEQYF.

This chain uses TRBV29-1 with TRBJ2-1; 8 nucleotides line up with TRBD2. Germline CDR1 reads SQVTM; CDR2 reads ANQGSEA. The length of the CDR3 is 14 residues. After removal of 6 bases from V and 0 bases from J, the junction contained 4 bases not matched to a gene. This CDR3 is CSVSSGFSYNEQFF. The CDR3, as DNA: TGCAGCGTATCTAGCGGGTTCTCCTACAATGAGCAGTTCTTC.

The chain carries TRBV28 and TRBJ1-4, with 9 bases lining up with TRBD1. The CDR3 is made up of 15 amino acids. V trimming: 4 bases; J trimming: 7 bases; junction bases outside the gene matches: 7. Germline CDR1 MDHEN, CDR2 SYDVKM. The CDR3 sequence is CASSSSGTGSEKLFF. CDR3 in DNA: TGTGCCAGCAGTTCCTCCGGGACAGGGAGTGAAAAACTGTTTTTT.

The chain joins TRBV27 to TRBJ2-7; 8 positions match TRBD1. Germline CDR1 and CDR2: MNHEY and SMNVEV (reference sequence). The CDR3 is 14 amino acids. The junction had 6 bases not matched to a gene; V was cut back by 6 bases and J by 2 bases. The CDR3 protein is CASRPRTGTYEQYF. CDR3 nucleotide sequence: TGTGCCAGCAGACCGCGGACAGGGACCTACGAGCAGTACTTC.

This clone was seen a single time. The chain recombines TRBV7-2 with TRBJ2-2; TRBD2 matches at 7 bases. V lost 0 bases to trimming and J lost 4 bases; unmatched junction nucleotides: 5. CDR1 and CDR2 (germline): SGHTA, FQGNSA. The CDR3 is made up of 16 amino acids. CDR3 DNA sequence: TGTGCCAGCAGCTTAGCGTATGCGGGGGTCACCGGGGAGCTGTTTTTT. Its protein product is CASSLAYAGVTGELFF.

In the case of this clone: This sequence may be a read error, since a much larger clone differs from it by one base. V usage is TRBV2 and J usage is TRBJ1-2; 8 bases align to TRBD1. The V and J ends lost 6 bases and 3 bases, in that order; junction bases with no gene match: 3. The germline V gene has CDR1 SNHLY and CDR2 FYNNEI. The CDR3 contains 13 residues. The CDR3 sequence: CASRPGQDYGYTF. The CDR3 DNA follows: TGTGCCAGCAGGCCGGGACAGGACTATGGCTACACCTTC.

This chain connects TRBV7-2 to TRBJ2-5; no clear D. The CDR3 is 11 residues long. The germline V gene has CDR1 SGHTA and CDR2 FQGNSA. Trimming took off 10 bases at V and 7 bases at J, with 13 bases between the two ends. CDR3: CAMGNYGTQYF. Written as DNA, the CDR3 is TGTGCCATGGGCAATTATGGGACCCAGTACTTC.